Presented here are 24 T cell receptor beta chains from one specimen sequenced in a study of cytomegalovirus exposure and HLA in healthy donors. A multiplex PCR was run with 60 Vbeta primers and 13 Jbeta primers. Sequenced by immunoSEQ multiplex PCR; TCRdb stores in-frame clones only, minus some. The data show 110,000 to 150,000 clones, with roughly 75% seen just once and 3% to 3.5% held by the top ten. What was sequenced was PBMCs. The receptor source for this set is a man aged 40-55 years in good health and CMV-seronegative.

This chain joins TRBV7-9 and TRBJ2-1; 7 positions match TRBD1. This CDR3 has 14 amino acids. V lost 5 bases, J lost 6 bases, and 7 bases stayed unmatched. Germline CDR1 and CDR2: SEHNR and FQNEAQ (reference sequence). The CDR3 DNA is TGTGCCAGCAGCCCCCCGGACAGGATCAATGAGCAGTTCTTC. Translation gives CASSPPDRINEQFF.

J is TRBJ2-3 and V is TRBV7-8; 7 nucleotides line up with TRBD1. The J segment lost 6 bases and the V segment lost 3 bases, leaving 9 bases of the junction unmatched. The CDR3 covers 15 residues. Germline V gene sequence: CDR1 SGHVS, CDR2 FQNEAQ. The CDR3 reads CASSFDRVVRDTQYF. The CDR3 region has the DNA TGTGCCAGCAGCTTCGACAGGGTAGTTAGGGATACGCAGTATTTT.

This sequence joins TRBV4-1 and TRBJ2-7; 10 bases line up with TRBD1. V was pared by 3 bases and J by 6 bases, with 8 bases of the junction left unmatched. The CDR3 extends over 15 amino acids. The germline V gene has CDR1 MGHRA and CDR2 YSYEKL. The CDR3 region has the DNA TGCGCCAGCAGCCAGGCCGGGACAGGGGCTTCCGAGCAGTACTTC. This encodes CASSQAGTGASEQYF.

CDR3 sequence: CASSYSQGYEQYF. In DNA form, the CDR3 reads TGTGCCAGCAGTTATAGCCAGGGCTACGAGCAGTACTTC. This chain connects TRBV7-8 to TRBJ2-7, with D tentatively TRBD1 (5 bases). The CDR3 is 13 residues long. Trimming stripped 6 bases from V and 3 bases from J, with 12 bases between. Germline values: CDR1 SGHVS, CDR2 FQNEAQ.

The chain recombines TRBV5-1 with TRBJ2-7; maybe TRBD1 (6 bases). V lost 4 bases, J lost 2 bases, and 10 bases lay in between. From germline, CDR1 is SGHRS and CDR2 YFSETQ. This CDR3 has 13 residues. The CDR3 DNA reads TGCGCCAGCAGCGACGGACAGCCCTACGAGCAGTACTTC. It translates to CASSDGQPYEQYF.

The chain combines TRBV27 with TRBJ1-3, with unresolved D. CDR1 is MNHEY and CDR2 is SMNVEV in the germline V gene (reference sequence). The CDR3 contains 17 residues. The germline V and J ends were trimmed by 6 bases and 0 bases, with 18 bases remaining between them. Here the CDR3 reads CASSPEIGATSGNTIYF. The CDR3 DNA follows: TGTGCCAGCAGCCCAGAAATTGGAGCAACCTCTGGAAACACCATATATTTT.

The gene calls are TRBV7-2 and TRBJ2-1, with D perhaps matching TRBD1 (6 bases). Looked up from germline, CDR1 is SGHTA and CDR2 is FQGNSA. This CDR3 has 14 residues. Trimming took off 5 bases at V and 0 bases at J, with 8 bases between the two ends. The CDR3 sequence: CASSARGSYNEQFF. In nucleotides, the CDR3 is TGTGCCAGCAGCGCCAGGGGCTCCTACAATGAGCAGTTCTTC.

The V gene is TRBV19, the J gene TRBJ2-2, with TRBD1 as a possible D gene (5 bases). Trimming left V 3 bases short and J 1 base short, with 12 bases between. There are 16 residues in the CDR3. Germline V CDR1 and CDR2: LNHDA, SQIVND (reference sequence). The CDR3 nucleotides are TGTGCCAGTAGTATCCTAGGGCAGGGGAACACCGGGGAGCTGTTTTTT. Amino acids: CASSILGQGNTGELFF.

This clone was observed once. One end of the junction varies from germline; a read error may be responsible. This chain links TRBV6-5 with TRBJ2-1; maybe TRBD1 (6 bases). Germline values: CDR1 MNHEY, CDR2 SVGAGI. The CDR3 contains 16 residues. CDR3 DNA sequence: TGTGCCAGCAGTCACTCCCAGGGGCCAGGTCAAGCTGAGCAGTTCTTC. Its protein product is CASSHSQGPGQAEQFF.

The CDR3 loop reads CASSQGLFQYEQYF. CDR3 in DNA: TGCGCCAGCAGCCAAGGACTATTTCAGTACGAGCAGTACTTC. V gene TRBV4-3 combines with J gene TRBJ2-7; maybe TRBD2 (5 bases). The CDR3 is 14 amino acids. The germline gives CDR1 LGHNA, CDR2 YSLEER. V was shortened by 1 base and J by 4 bases, with 11 bases between the two germline ends.

The chain uses TRBV5-8 and TRBJ2-2, with TRBD1 identical over 7 bases. CDR3 length: 17 amino acids. The germline V gene has CDR1 SGHTS and CDR2 YDEGEE. The trim removed 0 bases at V and 6 bases at J, leaving 11 bases unmatched. The CDR3 sequence: CASSLGENRGVPGELFF. The CDR3 DNA reads TGTGCCAGCAGCTTGGGGGAGAACAGGGGTGTACCCGGGGAGCTGTTTTTT.

V usage is TRBV6-5 and J usage is TRBJ2-1; D is unclear. The CDR3 covers 12 residues. CDR1 and CDR2 (germline): MNHEY, SVGAGI. Trimming removed 7 bases from V and 5 bases from J, with 9 bases in between. In DNA form, the CDR3 reads TGTGCCAGCATCAACTTTAACAATGAGCAGTTCTTC. Amino acid sequence: CASINFNNEQFF.

The genes are TRBV27 and TRBJ2-3; D unresolved. Trimming pared 0 bases from V and 4 bases from J, leaving 8 bases between. CDR1 is MNHEY, CDR2 SMNVEV, per germline (reference sequence). There are 14 residues in the CDR3. The CDR3 DNA reads as TGTGCCAGCAGTTTATCCCCCTCCTCAGATACGCAGTATTTT. Translation: CASSLSPSSDTQYF.

The J gene is TRBJ2-7, the V gene TRBV5-1, with D hard to call. The CDR3 covers 14 residues. Germline V gene data show CDR1 as SGHRS and CDR2 as YFSETQ. Trimming pared 2 bases from V and 1 base from J, leaving 10 bases between. This chain's CDR3 is CASSFETLSYEQYF. DNA of the CDR3: TGCGCCAGCAGCTTTGAGACACTTTCCTACGAGCAGTACTTC. The full variable domain, in which reference TRBV5-1 and TRBJ2-7 provide the parts outside the CDR3, is KAGVTQTPRYLIKTRGQQVTLSCSPISGHRSVSWYQQTPGQGLQFLFEYFSETQRNKGNFPGRFSGRQFSNSRSEMNVSTLELGDSALYLCASSFETLSYEQYFGPGTRLTVT.

V is TRBV30 and J is TRBJ1-3; 8 bases are a match to TRBD1. This CDR3 has 15 amino acids. Germline values: CDR1 GTSNPN, CDR2 SVGIG (reference sequence). Losses at the gene ends were 3 bases for V and 0 bases for J; bases not matched to a gene: 4. The CDR3 nucleotides are TGTGCCTGGAGGACAGGGGCGAACTCTGGAAACACCATATATTTT. This gives the protein CAWRTGANSGNTIYF.

This clone was found once. The gene calls are TRBV5-1 and TRBJ2-1, with 8 bases fitting TRBD2. Germline assignment: CDR1 SGHRS and CDR2 YFSETQ. The junction had 4 bases not matched to a gene; V was cut back by 2 bases and J by 0 bases. The CDR3 consists of 16 residues. CDR3 residues: CASSLQAGVSYNEQFF. The CDR3 DNA reads as TGCGCCAGCAGCTTACAAGCGGGGGTCTCCTACAATGAGCAGTTCTTC.

This rearrangement joins TRBV7-2 to TRBJ1-2, with a weak D call TRBD1 (5 bases). Germline V gene lookup returns CDR1 SGHTA and CDR2 FQGNSA. CDR3 size: 14 residues. Trimming removed 4 bases at V and 3 bases at J, with 12 bases between. CDR3 in amino acids: CASSSGAGDYGYTF. As DNA, the CDR3 is TGTGCCAGCAGCTCGGGTGCGGGGGACTATGGCTACACCTTC. The complete variable domain, with remaining parts taken from reference TRBV7-2 and TRBJ1-2, reads GAGVSQSPSNKVTEKGKDVELRCDPISGHTALYWYRQSLGQGLEFLIYFQGNSAPDKSGLPSDRFSAERTGGSVSTLTIQRTQQEDSAVYLCASSSGAGDYGYTFGSGTRLTVV.

This clone was observed once. The CDR3 DNA reads TGTGCCAGCAGCTTAGAGCGGGGCGGTTCCTACGAGCAGTACTTC. It specifies CASSLERGGSYEQYF. J is TRBJ2-7 and V is TRBV11-2; possibly TRBD2 for D (6 bases). V was clipped by 0 bases and J by 1 base, with 10 bases between them. Germline CDR1 and CDR2: SGHAT and FQNNGV. The CDR3 sequence is 15 residues long.

V usage is TRBV4-2 and J usage is TRBJ1-1; 7 nucleotides align to TRBD1. The CDR3 covers 13 residues. V shed 3 bases, J shed 7 bases, and the junction held 5 bases outside the gene matches. Germline V lookup: CDR1 LGHNA, CDR2 YNFKEQ. The CDR3 DNA reads TGTGCCAGCAGCCAGGACCGGGACAGTGAAGCTTTCTTT. Amino acids: CASSQDRDSEAFF.

This clone occurred a few times. The V gene is TRBV7-9, the J gene TRBJ1-1; D may be TRBD1 (6 bases). The germline V gene has CDR1 SEHNR and CDR2 FQNEAQ (reference sequence). V was clipped by 5 bases and J by 0 bases, with 16 bases between them. The length of the CDR3 is 16 residues. CDR3 in amino acids: CASSPFWGHLNTEAFF. The CDR3 region has the DNA TGTGCCAGCAGCCCTTTTTGGGGACACCTGAACACTGAAGCTTTCTTT. Full variable domain (rest looked up from reference TRBV7-9 and TRBJ1-1): DTGVSQNPRHKITKRGQNVTFRCDPISEHNRLYWYRQTLGQGPEFLTYFQNEAQLEKSRLLSDRFSAERPKGSFSTLEIQRTEQGDSAMYLCASSPFWGHLNTEAFFGQGTRLTVV.

The chain joins TRBV28 to TRBJ1-1; a weak D match, TRBD1 (5 bases). The CDR3 has 11 amino acids. V was trimmed by 4 bases and J by 8 bases, leaving 8 bases between them. Germline-derived CDR1 and CDR2 are MDHEN and SYDVKM. CDR3 residues: CASSSQGEAFF. CDR3 bases: TGTGCCAGCAGTTCCCAGGGCGAAGCTTTCTTT.

This chain joins TRBV30 and TRBJ1-5, with D tentatively TRBD1 (6 bases). The ends were cut back, 4 bases at V and 5 bases at J, with 12 bases in the middle. The CDR3 runs to 13 residues. Germline V gives CDR1 GTSNPN, CDR2 SVGIG (reference sequence). The CDR3 bases are TGTGCCTGGACCGGACAGTGGGATCAGCCCCAGCATTTT. Its protein is CAWTGQWDQPQHF.

The DNA of the CDR3 is TGTGCCACCGCACAGGGACCGGATCAGCCCCAGCATTTT. It yields the protein CATAQGPDQPQHF. The rearrangement joins TRBV7-3 to TRBJ1-5; possibly TRBD1 for D (6 bases). This CDR3 spans 13 amino acids. V dropped 10 bases and J dropped 5 bases, with 15 bases sitting between them. The germline V gene has CDR1 SGHTA and CDR2 FQGTGA.

This clone was counted a single time. The V call is TRBV4-2, the J call TRBJ2-3; 9 bases match TRBD2. Germline V CDR1 and CDR2: LGHNA, YNFKEQ. This CDR3 contains 17 residues. V shed 1 base and J 2 bases; nucleotides not matched to a gene: 7. The CDR3 sequence: CASSQGNLAGPTDTQYF. The CDR3 coding sequence is TGTGCCAGCAGCCAAGGGAACCTAGCGGGACCCACAGATACGCAGTATTTT.